These T cell receptor beta chains were read from a single sample in a study of radiotherapy plus CTLA-4 blockade in lung cancer. The assay was immunoSEQ multiplex PCR, and TCRdb's table has in-frame clones only and misses some. The table shows about 77,000 clones, with nearly 75% occurring only once. The sequences come from peripheral blood, collected from a patient treated with radiotherapy plus ipilimumab. These receptors all stem from a human donor with non-small cell lung cancer whose response to radiotherapy plus ipilimumab could not be evaluated. Both conserved end residues are part of each CDR3. The order of the fields is J gene, clone size, D gene, V gene, CDR3 protein, CDR3 DNA. D genes are given only for firm matches. Clone size is shown for a subset of rows, as once, few, many or a class of expanded clone.

TRBJ1-1	-	TRBD1	TRBV5-1	CASSLAGTGGRDTEAFF	TGCGCCAGCAGCTTGGCCGGGACAGGGGGTAGGGACACTGAAGCTTTCTTT
TRBJ2-1	-	TRBD2	TRBV7-9	CASSLGAGGPINEQFF	TGTGCCAGCAGCTTAGGAGCGGGAGGGCCTATCAATGAGCAGTTCTTC
TRBJ1-6	-	-	TRBV7-8	CASRAGPSPLHF	TGTGCCAGCAGGGCAGGCCCTTCCCCCCTCCACTTT
TRBJ1-2	-	TRBD1	TRBV29-1	CSVDPGQGASGYTF	TGCAGCGTTGATCCGGGACAGGGGGCCAGTGGCTACACCTTC
TRBJ2-3	-	TRBD2	TRBV6-5	CASSYELAGTDTQYF	TGTGCCAGCAGTTACGAGCTAGCGGGCACAGATACGCAGTATTTT
TRBJ2-3	-	-	TRBV5-1	CASSLVGQPTDTQYF	TGCGCCAGCAGCTTGGTTGGACAGCCCACAGATACGCAGTATTTT
TRBJ2-1	-	-	TRBV9	CASSVGQINNEQFF	TGTGCCAGCAGCGTAGGTCAGATAAACAATGAGCAGTTCTTC
TRBJ2-7	-	TRBD2	TRBV27	CASRLRLAGGQIYEQYF	TGTGCCAGCAGATTGCGCCTAGCGGGAGGGCAAATCTACGAGCAGTACTTC
TRBJ2-7	-	TRBD2	TRBV28	CASSGGGLYEQYF	TGTGCCAGCAGTGGGGGAGGGCTATACGAGCAGTACTTC
TRBJ1-5	-	TRBD1	TRBV6-5	CASSRTGYSNQPQHF	TGTGCCAGCAGTCGGACAGGGTATAGCAATCAGCCCCAGCATTTT
TRBJ1-5	-	-	TRBV28	CASSSLEPQHF	TGTGCCAGCAGTTCCTTAGAGCCCCAGCATTTT
TRBJ2-7	-	TRBD1	TRBV6-1	CASSEAHPGQPYEQYF	TGTGCCAGCAGTGAGGCGCACCCGGGACAGCCCTACGAGCAGTACTTC
TRBJ2-1	once	TRBD1	TRBV5-4	CASSLDRGSHNEQFF	TGTGCCAGCAGCCTAGACAGGGGGTCCCACAATGAGCAGTTCTTC
TRBJ2-7	-	-	TRBV13	CASSIRDIPYEQYF	TGTGCCAGCAGCATCCGGGACATCCCTTACGAGCAGTACTTC
TRBJ2-7	few	-	TRBV5-1	CASSLIAEPLNSYEQYF	TGCGCCAGCAGCTTGATCGCAGAACCTTTAAACTCCTACGAGCAGTACTTC
TRBJ2-5	-	TRBD1	TRBV2	CASNYPGQANQETQYF	TGTGCCAGCAACTATCCGGGACAGGCTAATCAAGAGACCCAGTACTTC
TRBJ1-6	once	TRBD1	TRBV11-3	CASSLVTGEFSPLHF	TGTGCCAGCAGCTTAGTAACAGGGGAGTTCTCACCCCTCCACTTT
TRBJ1-4	-	-	TRBV30	CAWSSQGGMDFEKLFF	TGTGCCTGGAGTTCGCAGGGCGGAATGGATTTTGAAAAACTGTTTTTT
TRBJ1-2	-	TRBD1	TRBV19	CASAGTGYGYTF	TGTGCCAGTGCTGGGACAGGGTATGGCTACACCTTC
TRBJ2-7	-	-	TRBV5-6	CASWGGDNEQYF	TGTGCCAGCTGGGGGGGGGACAACGAGCAGTACTTC
TRBJ1-5	-	-	TRBV15	CATSRESLGRRVTQPQHF	TGTGCCACCAGCAGAGAATCCTTAGGCAGGCGGGTGACGCAGCCCCAGCATTTT
TRBJ2-5	once	TRBD1	TRBV14	CASSPGQGGVQETQYF	TGTGCCAGCAGCCCCGGACAGGGGGGCGTTCAAGAGACCCAGTACTTC
TRBJ2-6	-	-	TRBV7-9	CASIHTKQGSGANVLTF	TGTGCCAGCATTCACACCAAACAGGGCTCTGGGGCCAACGTCCTGACTTTC
TRBJ1-1	-	-	TRBV25-1	CASSSSNTEAFF	TGTGCCAGCTCTTCCTCGAACACTGAAGCTTTCTTT
TRBJ2-7	-	TRBD2	TRBV27	CASSEHGLAGGPYEQYF	TGTGCCAGCAGTGAACACGGACTAGCGGGAGGCCCCTACGAGCAGTACTTC
TRBJ2-7	-	-	TRBV9	CASSTGTGAYEQYF	TGTGCCAGCAGCACCGGGACTGGGGCCTACGAGCAGTACTTC
TRBJ1-4	many	TRBD1	TRBV5-1	CASSFRQGGEKLFF	TGCGCCAGCAGCTTTCGACAGGGGGGCGAAAAACTGTTTTTT
TRBJ1-1	few	-	TRBV5-8	CASSLDPGSTEAFF	TGTGCCAGCAGCTTGGATCCGGGGTCCACTGAAGCTTTCTTT
TRBJ1-1	few	TRBD1	TRBV10-3	CAIRGGTGDTEAFF	TGTGCCATCAGAGGGGGGACAGGGGACACTGAAGCTTTCTTT